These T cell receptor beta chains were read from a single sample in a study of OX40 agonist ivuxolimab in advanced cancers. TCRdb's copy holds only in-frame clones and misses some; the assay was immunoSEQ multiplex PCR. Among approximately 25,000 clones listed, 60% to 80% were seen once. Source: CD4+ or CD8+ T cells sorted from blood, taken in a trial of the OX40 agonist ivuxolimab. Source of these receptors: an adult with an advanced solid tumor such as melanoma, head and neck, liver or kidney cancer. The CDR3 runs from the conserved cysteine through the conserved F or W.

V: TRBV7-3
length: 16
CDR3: CASSLQAGGDRNEQFF

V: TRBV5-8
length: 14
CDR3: CASSLVVNTGELFF

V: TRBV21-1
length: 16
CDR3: CASSKAGQGARETQYF

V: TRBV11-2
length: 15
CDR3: CASSRGTGGLYEQFF

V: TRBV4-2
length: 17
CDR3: CASSQDFGYGTEYGYTF

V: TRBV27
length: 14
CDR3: CASSSRAQDYEQYF

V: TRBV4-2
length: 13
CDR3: CASSRDRAQPQHF

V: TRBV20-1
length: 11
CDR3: CSARGHDEQYF

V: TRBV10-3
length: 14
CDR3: CAIGTGDSNQPQHF

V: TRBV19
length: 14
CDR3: CASSGTGNYNEQFF

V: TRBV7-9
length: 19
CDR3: CASSLSLPGLAGGSGELFF

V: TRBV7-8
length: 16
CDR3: CASSLAVARRLHEQYF

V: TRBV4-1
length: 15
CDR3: CASSQWPSEAGELFF

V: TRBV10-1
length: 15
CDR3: CASSGGGRACNEQFF

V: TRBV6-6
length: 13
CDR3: CASSNPAGAGYTF

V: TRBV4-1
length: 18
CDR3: CASSQEQLAGSYGNTIYF

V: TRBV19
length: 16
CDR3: CASSIGLAGAYNEQFF

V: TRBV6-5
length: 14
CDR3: CASSYGTLDYEQYF

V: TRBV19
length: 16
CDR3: CASSSYGVLSLDEQYF

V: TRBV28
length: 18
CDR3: CASRPGLAGGPGRETQYF

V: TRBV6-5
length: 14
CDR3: CASSPLDSVGGYTF

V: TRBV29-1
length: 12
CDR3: CSVQGGSTEAFF

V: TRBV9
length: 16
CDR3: CASSVGGLSSYNEQFF

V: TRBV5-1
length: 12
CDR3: CASSPASYEQYF

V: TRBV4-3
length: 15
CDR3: CASSQVVGSNQPQHF

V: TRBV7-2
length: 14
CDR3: CASSPVGRNTEAFF

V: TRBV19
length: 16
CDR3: CASKSSGQLKTDTQYF

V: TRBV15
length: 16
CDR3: CATSRDMGGLADTQYF

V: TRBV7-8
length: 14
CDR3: CASSLRGAPTEAFF

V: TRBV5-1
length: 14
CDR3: CASSLAGTVVGYTF

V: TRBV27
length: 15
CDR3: CASSSVRVWGTEAFF

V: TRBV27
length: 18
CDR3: CASSLDYKPSSGANVLTF

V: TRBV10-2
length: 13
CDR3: CASRRLAQETQYF

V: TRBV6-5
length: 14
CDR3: CASRKTGGENIQYF

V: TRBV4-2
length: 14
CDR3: CASSHSQNSGALHF

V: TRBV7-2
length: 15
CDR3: CASSSPGRSRYTQYF

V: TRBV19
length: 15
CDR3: CASKWVFGGNQPQHF

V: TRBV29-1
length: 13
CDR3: CSVDGGEFNEQYF

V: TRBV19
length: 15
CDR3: CASSIGSGGADEQFF

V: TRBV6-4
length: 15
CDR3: CASRLQPSGANVLTF

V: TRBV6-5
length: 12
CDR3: CASSYKGFEAFF

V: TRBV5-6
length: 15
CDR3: CASNPWGGINYGYTF

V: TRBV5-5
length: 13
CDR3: CASSLASTGELFF

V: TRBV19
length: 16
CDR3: CASSMESAGGAETQYF